One and the same sample provided the 12 T cell receptor beta chains below, sequenced in a study of OX40 agonist ivuxolimab in advanced cancers. TCRdb keeps only in-frame clones here, not all; method: immunoSEQ multiplex PCR. This table holds roughly 34,000 clones, roughly 87% found once. The source material was CD4+ or CD8+ T cells sorted from blood, sampled in a trial of the OX40 agonist ivuxolimab. The receptors were sampled from an adult with an advanced solid tumor such as melanoma, head and neck, liver or kidney cancer.

The chain uses TRBV7-2 and TRBJ1-5, with a weak D call TRBD1 (5 bases). The CDR3 length is 15 residues. V was pared by 0 bases and J by 7 bases, with 13 bases between. Germline CDR1 reads SGHTA; CDR2 reads FQGNSA. For the CDR3, the DNA is TGTGCCAGCAGCTTAGCGGGGACTAAGGGCCAGCCCCAGCATTTT. As protein: CASSLAGTKGQPQHF.

The chain has TRBV7-2 and TRBJ1-1, with D unclear. The CDR3 contains 12 residues. Trimming cost V 5 bases and J 7 bases, with 11 bases left between them. Germline CDR1 reads SGHTA; CDR2 reads FQGNSA. The CDR3 DNA sequence: TGTGCCAGCAGCAGGAGGTCCGGTGAAGCTTTCTTT. This gives the protein CASSRRSGEAFF.

The genes are TRBV5-5 and TRBJ1-5; D is ambiguous. The CDR3 contains 13 residues. Per the germline V gene, CDR1 is SGHKS and CDR2 is YYEKEE (reference sequence). Trimming removed 0 bases at V and 3 bases at J, with 4 bases between. In DNA form, the CDR3 reads TGTGCCAGCAGCTTGGGTGCCAATCAGCCCCAGCATTTT. Protein: CASSLGANQPQHF.

The chain couples TRBV12-5 to TRBJ2-7; D possibly corresponds to TRBD1 (6 bases). V was pared by 0 bases and J by 3 bases, with 12 bases between. The CDR3 contains 15 residues. Germline CDR1 and CDR2: LGHNT and FRNRAP. The chain's CDR3 is CASGLVPGQLYEQYF. DNA of the CDR3: TGTGCTAGTGGTTTGGTACCGGGACAACTCTACGAGCAGTACTTC. The whole variable domain, filled in from reference TRBV12-5 and TRBJ2-7, reads DARVTQTPRHKVTEMGQEVTMRCQPILGHNTVFWYRQTMMQGLELLAYFRNRAPLDDSGMPKDRFSAEMPDATLATLKIQPSEPRDSAVYFCASGLVPGQLYEQYFGPGTRLTVT.

The chain couples TRBV18 to TRBJ2-2, with a weak D call TRBD1 (6 bases). The CDR3 contains 14 residues. Trimming took off 2 bases at V and 6 bases at J, with 10 bases between the two ends. CDR1 KGHSH and CDR2 LQKENI come from the germline V gene. DNA for the CDR3: TGTGCCAGCTCACCAAACAGGGATGCCGGGGAGCTGTTTTTT. It encodes CASSPNRDAGELFF.

This chain joins TRBV1 and TRBJ2-3. TRBV1 is given as a pseudogene. The CDR3 length is 16 residues. The CDR3 here is CTSSQDIGGGTDTQYF. The DNA for the CDR3 is TGCACCAGCAGCCAAGATATTGGGGGAGGCACAGATACGCAGTATTTT.

The rearrangement uses TRBV7-7 and TRBJ2-7, with TRBD2 as a possible D gene (6 bases). This CDR3 region has 17 residues. Germline CDR1 is SSHAT and CDR2 is FNYEAQ (reference sequence). Trimming pared 4 bases from V and 2 bases from J, leaving 21 bases between. The CDR3 coding sequence is TGTGCCAGCAGCTGCCCCCAGGTCGGGGGTTTGGCCTACGAGCAGTACTTC. Its translation: CASSCPQVGGLAYEQYF.

J is TRBJ1-4 and V is TRBV30; D gene unclear. Germline V gene sequence: CDR1 GTSNPN, CDR2 SVGIG (reference sequence). Trimming pared 1 base from V and 4 bases from J, leaving 10 bases between. The CDR3 runs 14 residues. CDR3 DNA: TGTGCCTGGAGTGAGTGGGCAAATAATGAAAAACTGTTTTTT. Translation: CAWSEWANNEKLFF.

The chain recombines TRBV7-6 with TRBJ2-3; perhaps TRBD2 as D (6 bases). The CDR3 length is 14 residues. V was cut by 5 bases and J by 3 bases, with 12 bases left in between. The germline V gene encodes CDR1 SGHVS and CDR2 FNYEAQ. CDR3 amino acids: CASSRLGSTDTQYF. As DNA, the CDR3 is TGTGCCAGCAGCCGACTAGGGAGTACAGATACGCAGTATTTT.

V gene TRBV4-1 combines with J gene TRBJ1-1; 7 positions agree with TRBD1. V lost 6 bases, J lost 1 base, and 17 bases stayed unmatched. This CDR3 spans 18 amino acids. CDR1 is MGHRA, CDR2 YSYEKL, per germline. The CDR3 is CASSRIVQGGFSNTEAFF. The CDR3 DNA reads as TGCGCCAGCAGTCGAATTGTTCAGGGGGGTTTTTCGAACACTGAAGCTTTCTTT.

V usage is TRBV28 and J usage is TRBJ1-4, with D tentatively TRBD1 (5 bases). This CDR3 is built from 13 residues. Germline CDR1 and CDR2: MDHEN and SYDVKM. V gave up 7 bases and J gave up 8 bases, with 14 bases separating them. This chain's CDR3 is CASKGRPREKLFF. The DNA for the CDR3 is TGTGCCAGCAAGGGGAGACCTAGGGAAAAACTGTTTTTT.

The rearrangement uses TRBV5-5 and TRBJ2-2, with TRBD2 as a possible D gene (5 bases). Per the germline V gene, CDR1 is SGHKS and CDR2 is YYEKEE (reference sequence). The V gene lost 5 bases and the J gene lost 5 bases, with 16 bases spanning the gap. This CDR3 has 15 amino acids. The CDR3 loop reads CASSPAGTFTGELFF. The CDR3 nucleotides are TGTGCCAGCAGTCCTGCGGGTACTTTTACCGGGGAGCTGTTTTTT.